The clone carrying this TCR beta chain was counted only a few times. Its specificity is unknown. The sample comes from a study of post-analysis software for immune sequencing data. Study overall: Multiple sclerosis in the patients followed relapsing-remitting, secondary progressive and progressive-relapsing courses. Study outcomes and limitations: Higher frequency in patients than in controls was seen for about five TRBV segments, with TRBV5-6, TRBV5-1 and TRBV20-1 among them. Among multiple sclerosis patients, normalized Chao1 diversity was significantly below that of controls.

Unique molecular identifiers were carried by the TCR beta cDNA libraries. TCRdb ran MiXCR on the PCR reads and lists one entry per CDR3 protein. The data hold approximately 630,000 distinct CDR3 sequences, with approximately 59% observed a single time. The V end lost 8 bases, the J end lost 5 bases, and 22 bases lay between the germline ends. CDR1 and CDR2 (germline): SQVTM, ANQGSEA. The CDR3 extends over 15 amino acids. Sequencing was done on a sample of blood. The rearrangement links TRBV29-1 to TRBJ2-1, with a weak D call TRBD2 (7 bases). This clonotype was obtained from a girl aged 2 to 10 with multiple sclerosis. CDR3 loop: CSLRVRGRGNNEQFF. As DNA, the CDR3 is TGCAGCTTAAGGGTACGGGGGAGGGGGAACAATGAGCAGTTCTTC.